The next 21 T cell receptor beta chains were all read from a single sample in a study of control samples from healthy donors and cancer patients. Profiled with immunoSEQ multiplex PCR; TCRdb holds only in-frame clones, not every one. The sample shows roughly 80,000 clones, around nine tenths of them seen only once. What was sequenced was blood. These TCRs come from a woman in her forties or fifties in good health.

J is TRBJ1-5 and V is TRBV7-2; no clear D. Trimming shortened V by 3 bases and J by 6 bases, and 6 bases separated the two germline ends. This CDR3 comprises 12 residues. The V gene's germline CDR1 is SGHTA and CDR2 FQGNSA. CDR3 in DNA: TGTGCCAGCAGCTTTCCCGGTCAGCCCCAGCATTTT. It yields the protein CASSFPGQPQHF.

The V gene is TRBV4-1, the J gene TRBJ2-2, with 11 bases aligning to TRBD2. J gave up 3 bases and V 4 bases, and 7 bases lay outside the gene matches. This CDR3 is built from 17 residues. Germline V lookup: CDR1 MGHRA, CDR2 YSYEKL. The CDR3 nucleotides read TGCGCCAGCAGCCGCAAAGCACTAGCGGGAGACACCGGGGAGCTGTTTTTT. It codes for CASSRKALAGDTGELFF.

The count of this clone is one. The chain couples TRBV5-5 to TRBJ1-1; maybe TRBD1 (5 bases). Germline V gene data show CDR1 as SGHKS and CDR2 as YYEKEE (reference sequence). The CDR3 runs 15 residues. V shed 0 bases and J shed 0 bases, with 9 bases lying between them. CDR3 protein: CASSLVDRLNTEAFF. The CDR3 coding sequence is TGTGCCAGCAGCTTGGTTGACAGACTGAACACTGAAGCTTTCTTT.

The chain uses TRBV4-1 and TRBJ2-5; D is uncertain. The CDR3 sequence is 12 residues long. Germline values: CDR1 MGHRA, CDR2 YSYEKL. The germline V and J ends were trimmed by 1 base and 7 bases, with 7 bases remaining between them. CDR3 DNA: TGCGCCAGCAGCCAAGTTTTCTCGACCCAGTACTTC. Protein sequence: CASSQVFSTQYF.

This clone was seen just once. This chain links TRBV6-5 with TRBJ1-2, with unresolved D. Trimming took 7 bases from V and 7 from J, leaving 22 bases between them. The length of the CDR3 is 15 residues. Per the germline V gene, CDR1 is MNHEY and CDR2 is SVGAGI. Written as DNA, the CDR3 is TGTGCCAGCACCTCCTGGGAAGCGCCTAAGAGTGGCTACACCTTC. This codes for CASTSWEAPKSGYTF.

The rearrangement links TRBV2 to TRBJ1-5, with unresolved D. Germline CDR1 reads SNHLY; CDR2 reads FYNNEI. This CDR3 has 12 amino acids. Trimming removed 6 bases at V and 4 bases at J, with 7 bases between. The CDR3 sequence: CASRWGNQPQHF. In nucleotides, the CDR3 is TGTGCCAGCAGGTGGGGAAATCAGCCCCAGCATTTT.

The chain combines TRBV11-2 with TRBJ2-2, with D possibly being TRBD1 (6 bases). This CDR3 has 15 amino acids. Germline V gene lookup returns CDR1 SGHAT and CDR2 FQNNGV. The V and J ends lost 5 bases and 6 bases respectively, with 16 bases between them. CDR3 sequence: CASSLTGRGAGELFF. The CDR3 DNA sequence: TGTGCCAGCAGCCTGACAGGTCGTGGGGCCGGGGAGCTGTTTTTT.

This chain uses TRBV3-1 (or the pseudogene TRBV3-2) with TRBJ1-6; no clear D. Deletions cut 0 bases from V and 14 bases from J, with 11 bases between. The CDR3 contains 13 residues. Germline V gives CDR1 LGHDT, CDR2 YNNKEL (reference sequence). This CDR3 is CASSQERARTLHF. The CDR3 DNA is TGTGCCAGCAGCCAAGAGAGGGCAAGGACCCTCCACTTT.

V gene TRBV11-2 combines with J gene TRBJ2-7; D possibly matches TRBD1 or TRBD2 (6 bases each). There are 14 residues in the CDR3. The germline gives CDR1 SGHAT, CDR2 FQNNGV. V gave up 5 bases and J gave up 5 bases, with 16 bases separating them. As DNA, the CDR3 is TGTGCCAGCAGCCCCACGGGGGCAAGCCACGAGCAGTACTTC. Protein product: CASSPTGASHEQYF. Full variable domain (remainder filled in from reference TRBV11-2 and TRBJ2-7): EAGVAQSPRYKIIEKRQSVAFWCNPISGHATLYWYQQILGQGPKLLIQFQNNGVVDDSQLPKDRFSAERLKGVDSTLKIQPAKLEDSAVYLCASSPTGASHEQYFGPGTRLTVT.

The V call is TRBV5-1, the J call TRBJ1-4; possibly TRBD1 for D (5 bases). The V gene lost 0 bases and the J gene lost 8 bases, with 14 bases spanning the gap. There are 15 residues in the CDR3. Looked up from germline, CDR1 is SGHRS and CDR2 is YFSETQ. CDR3 region: CASSLEAGRGEKLFF. CDR3 DNA sequence: TGCGCCAGCAGCTTGGAAGCAGGGCGCGGCGAAAAACTGTTTTTT.

This chain joins TRBV20-1 and TRBJ2-7; no reliable D call. The CDR3 contains 14 residues. CDR1 DFQATT and CDR2 SNEGSKA come from the germline V gene (reference sequence). The V and J ends lost 3 bases and 0 bases respectively, with 12 bases between them. The DNA of the CDR3 is TGCAGTGCTAGTAGGCAGCCCAGCTCCTACGAGCAGTACTTC. Protein sequence: CSASRQPSSYEQYF.

CDR3 region: CASIRMASGNTIYF. The CDR3 DNA sequence: TGTGCCAGCATAAGAATGGCCAGTGGAAACACCATATATTTT. The chain couples TRBV6-5 to TRBJ1-3, with D unclear. Trimming took 7 bases from V and 3 from J, leaving 13 bases between them. The CDR3 runs to 14 residues. Germline lookup yields CDR1 MNHEY and CDR2 SVGAGI.

The chain links TRBV30 to TRBJ1-5; D may be TRBD1 (6 bases). This CDR3 has 13 amino acids. Looked up from germline, CDR1 is GTSNPN and CDR2 is SVGIG (reference sequence). V was pared by 8 bases and J by 2 bases, with 13 bases between. DNA of the CDR3: TGTGCCGGTGGACAGTACGGCAATCAGCCCCAGCATTTT. The encoded protein is CAGGQYGNQPQHF.

The rearrangement joins TRBV4-2 to TRBJ2-1; a weak D match, TRBD2 (6 bases). CDR3 length equals 16 residues. V was cut by 1 base and J by 4 bases, with 14 bases left in between. The germline V gene has CDR1 LGHNA and CDR2 YNFKEQ. In DNA, the CDR3 is TGTGCCAGCAGCCAAGTGGGGGGACGATCATACAATGAGCAGTTCTTC. It is translated as CASSQVGGRSYNEQFF.

This clone was picked up a small number of times. The V call is TRBV2, the J call TRBJ1-2, with D uncertain. The CDR3 sequence is 13 residues long. V lost 3 bases and J 4 bases, leaving 9 bases between the germline ends. CDR1 and CDR2 from the germline V gene are SNHLY and FYNNEI. CDR3 DNA sequence: TGTGCCAGCAGTGATGGGTGGGTCTATGGCTACACCTTC. It codes for CASSDGWVYGYTF.

The rearrangement uses TRBV11-2 and TRBJ2-7, with D hard to call. V lost 4 bases, J lost 0 bases, and 13 bases lay in between. The germline gives CDR1 SGHAT, CDR2 FQNNGV. The CDR3 totals 15 residues. CDR3 protein: CASSSPDESSYEQYF. CDR3 DNA sequence: TGTGCCAGCAGCTCCCCCGATGAGAGCTCCTACGAGCAGTACTTC.

V is TRBV14 and J is TRBJ1-1, with D possibly being TRBD1 (5 bases). This CDR3 is built from 13 residues. Germline V gene sequence: CDR1 SGHDN, CDR2 FVKESK. With 4 bases removed from V and 2 bases from J, the gap between germline ends came to 8 bases. CDR3: CASSLQGNTEAFF. The CDR3 DNA reads as TGTGCCAGCAGCCTTCAGGGTAACACTGAAGCTTTCTTT.

V usage is TRBV5-5 and J usage is TRBJ2-7; TRBD1 matches at 8 bases. Losses at the gene ends were 4 bases for V and 9 bases for J; bases not matched to a gene: 12. This CDR3 contains 14 residues. Germline V gives CDR1 SGHKS, CDR2 YYEKEE (reference sequence). The CDR3 loop is CASSVQGAMVRQYF. In DNA, the CDR3 is TGTGCCAGCAGCGTCCAGGGGGCAATGGTGAGGCAGTACTTC.

This rearrangement joins TRBV24-1 to TRBJ2-5, with 8 bases identical to TRBD1. Germline V gene lookup returns CDR1 KGHDR and CDR2 SFDVKD. CDR3 length equals 14 residues. V lost 4 bases to trimming and J lost 5 bases; unmatched junction nucleotides: 5. Written as DNA, the CDR3 is TGTGCCACCAGTGAGAGGACAGGGTCTGAGACCCAGTACTTC. As protein: CATSERTGSETQYF.

This sequence joins TRBV7-9 and TRBJ2-1; D gene ambiguous. V dropped 1 base and J dropped 3 bases, with 7 bases sitting between them. Per the germline V gene, CDR1 is SEHNR and CDR2 is FQNEAQ (reference sequence). There are 14 residues in the CDR3. CDR3: CASSLDSGYNEQFF. The CDR3 region has the DNA TGTGCCAGCAGCTTAGACTCAGGCTACAATGAGCAGTTCTTC.

The chain carries TRBV19 and TRBJ1-2; D is uncertain. Germline V gene data show CDR1 as LNHDA and CDR2 as SQIVND (reference sequence). V lost 10 bases, J lost 5 bases, and 11 bases lay in between. This CDR3 is built from 11 residues. CDR3 sequence reads: CATRWGYGYTF. The CDR3 nucleotides are TGTGCCACTCGGTGGGGTTATGGCTACACCTTC.